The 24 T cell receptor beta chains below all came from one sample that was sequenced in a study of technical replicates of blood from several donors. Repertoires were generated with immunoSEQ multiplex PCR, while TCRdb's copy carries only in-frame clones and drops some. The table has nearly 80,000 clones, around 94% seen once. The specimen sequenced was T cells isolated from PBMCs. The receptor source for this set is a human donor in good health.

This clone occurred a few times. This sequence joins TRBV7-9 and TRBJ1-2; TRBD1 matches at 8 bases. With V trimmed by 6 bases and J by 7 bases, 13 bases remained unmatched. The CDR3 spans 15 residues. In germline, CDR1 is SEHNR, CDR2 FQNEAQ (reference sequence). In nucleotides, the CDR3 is TGTGCCAGCAGTTTGAGCAGGGGGCCGCGGAGTGGCTACACCTTC. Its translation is CASSLSRGPRSGYTF.

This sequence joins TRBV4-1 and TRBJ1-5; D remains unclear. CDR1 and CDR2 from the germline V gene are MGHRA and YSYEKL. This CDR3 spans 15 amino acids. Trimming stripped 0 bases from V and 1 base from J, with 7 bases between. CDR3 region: CASSQESTSNQPQHF. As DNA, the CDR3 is TGCGCCAGCAGCCAAGAAAGTACAAGCAATCAGCCCCAGCATTTT.

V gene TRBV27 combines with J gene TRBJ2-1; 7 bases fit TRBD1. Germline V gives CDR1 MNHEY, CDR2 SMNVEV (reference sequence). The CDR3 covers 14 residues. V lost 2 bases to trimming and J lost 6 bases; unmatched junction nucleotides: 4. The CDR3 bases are TGTGCCAGCAGTTTAGGGACAGCTCTCAATGAGCAGTTCTTC. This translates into CASSLGTALNEQFF.

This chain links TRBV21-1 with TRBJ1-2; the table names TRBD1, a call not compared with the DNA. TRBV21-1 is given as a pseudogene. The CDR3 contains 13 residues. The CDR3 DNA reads TGTGCCAGCGGCCGGGACAGAAACTATGGCTACACCTTC. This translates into CASGRDRNYGYTF.

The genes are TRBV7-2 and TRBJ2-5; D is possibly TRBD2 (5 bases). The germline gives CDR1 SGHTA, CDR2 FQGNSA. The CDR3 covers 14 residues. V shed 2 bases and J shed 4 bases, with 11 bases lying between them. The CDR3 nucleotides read TGTGCCAGCAGCTTAAGTCCGGGATCAGAGACCCAGTACTTC. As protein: CASSLSPGSETQYF.

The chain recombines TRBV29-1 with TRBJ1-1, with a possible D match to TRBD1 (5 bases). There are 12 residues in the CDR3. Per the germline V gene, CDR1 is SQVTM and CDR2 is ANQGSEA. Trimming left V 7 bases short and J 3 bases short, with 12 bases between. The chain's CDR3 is CSGEGTYTEAFF. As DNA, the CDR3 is TGCAGCGGGGAGGGGACCTACACTGAAGCTTTCTTT.

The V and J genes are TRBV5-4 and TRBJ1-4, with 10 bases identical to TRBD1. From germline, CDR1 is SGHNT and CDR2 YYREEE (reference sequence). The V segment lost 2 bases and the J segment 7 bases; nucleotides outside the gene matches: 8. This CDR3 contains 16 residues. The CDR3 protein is CASSFSGTGVREKLFF. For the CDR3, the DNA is TGTGCCAGCAGCTTTTCCGGGACAGGGGTTCGTGAAAAACTGTTTTTT.

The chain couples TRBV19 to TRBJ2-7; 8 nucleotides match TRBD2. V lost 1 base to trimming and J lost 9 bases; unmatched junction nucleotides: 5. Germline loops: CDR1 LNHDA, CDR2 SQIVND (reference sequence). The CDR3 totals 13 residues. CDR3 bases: TGTGCCAGTAGTATAGGTCTAGCGGGCGCGCAGTACTTC. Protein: CASSIGLAGAQYF.

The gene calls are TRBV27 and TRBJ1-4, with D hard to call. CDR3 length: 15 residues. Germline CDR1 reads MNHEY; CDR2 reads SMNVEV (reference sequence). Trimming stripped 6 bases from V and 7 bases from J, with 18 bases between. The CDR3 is CASRLLGRAGEKLFF. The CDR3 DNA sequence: TGTGCCAGCAGACTACTAGGGAGGGCCGGTGAAAAACTGTTTTTT.

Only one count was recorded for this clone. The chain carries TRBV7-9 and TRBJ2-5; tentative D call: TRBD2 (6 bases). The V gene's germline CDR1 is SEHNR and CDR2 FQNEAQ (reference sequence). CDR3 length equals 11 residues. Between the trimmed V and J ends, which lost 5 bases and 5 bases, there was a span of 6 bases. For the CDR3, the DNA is TGTGCCAGCAGCGGGGGGGAGACCCAGTACTTC. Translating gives CASSGGETQYF.

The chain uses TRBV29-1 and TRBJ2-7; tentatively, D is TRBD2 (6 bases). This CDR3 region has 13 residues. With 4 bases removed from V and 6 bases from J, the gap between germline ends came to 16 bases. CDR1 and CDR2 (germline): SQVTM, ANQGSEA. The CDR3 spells CSVGGGGGSEQYF. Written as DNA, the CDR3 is TGCAGCGTTGGGGGAGGTGGGGGTTCCGAGCAGTACTTC.

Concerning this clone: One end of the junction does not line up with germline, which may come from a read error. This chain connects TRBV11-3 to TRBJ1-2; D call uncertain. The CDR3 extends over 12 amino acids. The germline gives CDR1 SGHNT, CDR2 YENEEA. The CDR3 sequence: CASSSTGYDYTF. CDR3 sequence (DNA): TGTGCCAGCAGCTCGACGGGGTATGACTACACCTTC.

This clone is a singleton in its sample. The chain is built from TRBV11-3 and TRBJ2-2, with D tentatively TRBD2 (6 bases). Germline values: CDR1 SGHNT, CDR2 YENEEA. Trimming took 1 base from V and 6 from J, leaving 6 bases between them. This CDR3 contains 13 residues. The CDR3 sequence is CASSLASAGELFF. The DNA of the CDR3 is TGTGCCAGCAGCTTAGCTAGCGCCGGGGAGCTGTTTTTT.

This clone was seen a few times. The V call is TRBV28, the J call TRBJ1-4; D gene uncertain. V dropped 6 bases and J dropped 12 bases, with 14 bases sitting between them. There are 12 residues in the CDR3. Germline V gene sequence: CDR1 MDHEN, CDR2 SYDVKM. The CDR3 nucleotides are TGTGCCAGCAGCTTGGCGGGGTATGAACTGTTTTTT. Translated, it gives CASSLAGYELFF. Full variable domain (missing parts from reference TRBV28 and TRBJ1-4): DVKVTQSSRYLVKRTGEKVFLECVQDMDHENMFWYRQDPGLGLRLIYFSYDVKMKEKGDIPEGYSVSREKKERFSLILESASTNQTSMYLCASSLAGYELFFGSGTQLSVL.

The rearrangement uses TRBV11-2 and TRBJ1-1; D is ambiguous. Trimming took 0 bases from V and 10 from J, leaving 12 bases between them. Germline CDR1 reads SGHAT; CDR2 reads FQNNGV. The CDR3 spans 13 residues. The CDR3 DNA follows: TGTGCCAGCAGCTTAGAAACAGTCGTGGCAGCTTTCTTT. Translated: CASSLETVVAAFF.

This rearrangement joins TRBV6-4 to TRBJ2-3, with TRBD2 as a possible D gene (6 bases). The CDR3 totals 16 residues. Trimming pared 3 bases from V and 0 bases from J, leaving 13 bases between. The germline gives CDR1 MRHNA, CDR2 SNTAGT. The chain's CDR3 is CASSDILAASTDTQYF. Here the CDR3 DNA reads TGTGCCAGCAGTGATATACTAGCAGCTAGCACAGATACGCAGTATTTT.

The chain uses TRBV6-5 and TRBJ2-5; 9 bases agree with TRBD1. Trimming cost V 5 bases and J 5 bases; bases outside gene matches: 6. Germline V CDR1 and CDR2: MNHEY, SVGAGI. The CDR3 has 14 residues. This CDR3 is CASSGGQGRETQYF. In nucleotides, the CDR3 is TGTGCCAGCAGTGGGGGACAGGGACGGGAGACCCAGTACTTC.

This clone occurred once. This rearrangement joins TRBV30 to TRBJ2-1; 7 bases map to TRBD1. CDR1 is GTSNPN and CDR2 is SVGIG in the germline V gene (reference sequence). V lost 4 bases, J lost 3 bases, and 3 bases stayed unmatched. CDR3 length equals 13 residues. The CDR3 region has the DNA TGTGCCTGGACAGGGGGAGACTACAATGAGCAGTTCTTC. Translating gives CAWTGGDYNEQFF.

CDR3 region: CASSSQAGELFF. The CDR3 nucleotides read TGTGCCAGCAGCTCGCAGGCCGGGGAGCTGTTTTTT. The chain links TRBV7-3 to TRBJ2-2; D unresolved. The germline gives CDR1 SGHTA, CDR2 FQGTGA. The ends were cut back, 4 bases at V and 6 bases at J, with 6 bases in the middle. CDR3 length: 12 residues.

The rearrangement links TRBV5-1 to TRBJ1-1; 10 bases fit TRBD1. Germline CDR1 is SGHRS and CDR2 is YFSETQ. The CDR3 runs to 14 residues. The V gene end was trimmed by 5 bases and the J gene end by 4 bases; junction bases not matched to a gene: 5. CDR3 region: CASRGTGVVTEAFF. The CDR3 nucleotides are TGCGCCAGCAGGGGGACAGGGGTTGTCACTGAAGCTTTCTTT. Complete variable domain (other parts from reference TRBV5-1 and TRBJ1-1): KAGVTQTPRYLIKTRGQQVTLSCSPISGHRSVSWYQQTPGQGLQFLFEYFSETQRNKGNFPGRFSGRQFSNSRSEMNVSTLELGDSALYLCASRGTGVVTEAFFGQGTRLTVV.

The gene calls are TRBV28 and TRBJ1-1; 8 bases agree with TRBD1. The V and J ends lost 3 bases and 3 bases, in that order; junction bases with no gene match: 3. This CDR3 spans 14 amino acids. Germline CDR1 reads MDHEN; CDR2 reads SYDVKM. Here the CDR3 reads CASSFRGQDTEAFF. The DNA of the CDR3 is TGTGCCAGCAGTTTCAGGGGGCAGGACACTGAAGCTTTCTTT. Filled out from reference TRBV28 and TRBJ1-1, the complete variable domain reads DVKVTQSSRYLVKRTGEKVFLECVQDMDHENMFWYRQDPGLGLRLIYFSYDVKMKEKGDIPEGYSVSREKKERFSLILESASTNQTSMYLCASSFRGQDTEAFFGQGTRLTVV.

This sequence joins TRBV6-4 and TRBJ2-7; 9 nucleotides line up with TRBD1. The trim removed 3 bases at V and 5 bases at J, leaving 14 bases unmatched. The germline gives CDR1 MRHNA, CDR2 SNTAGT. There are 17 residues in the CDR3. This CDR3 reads CASSEPYYRGRSHEQYF. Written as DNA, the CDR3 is TGTGCCAGCAGTGAGCCTTACTACAGGGGGCGATCCCACGAGCAGTACTTC.

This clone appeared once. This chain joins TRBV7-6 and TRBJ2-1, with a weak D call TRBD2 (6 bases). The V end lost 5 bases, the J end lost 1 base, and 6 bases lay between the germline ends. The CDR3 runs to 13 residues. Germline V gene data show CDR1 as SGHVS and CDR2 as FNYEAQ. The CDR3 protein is CASSRESYNEQFF. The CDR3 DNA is TGTGCCAGCAGCCGGGAGTCCTACAATGAGCAGTTCTTC.

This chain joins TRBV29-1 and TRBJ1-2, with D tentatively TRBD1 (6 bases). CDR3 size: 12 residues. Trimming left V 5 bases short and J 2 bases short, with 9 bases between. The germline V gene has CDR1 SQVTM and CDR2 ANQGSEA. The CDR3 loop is CSVLDRNYGYTF. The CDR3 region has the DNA TGCAGCGTTCTAGACAGGAACTATGGCTACACCTTC.